A selection of T cell receptor beta chains follows, all from one sample in a study of shared clonotypes between healthy human individuals. Assay: immunoSEQ multiplex PCR; the TCRdb copy retains only in-frame clones and omits some. The sample contains over 2 million clones, around 90% of which appear only once. Sample: naive CD4+ T cells from PBMCs. Source of these receptors: a man aged 18 to 30 in good health. Some clones in this sample may be carry-over from other donors' samples. Both conserved end residues are part of each CDR3. The order of the fields is clone size, D gene, J gene, V gene, CDR3 DNA, CDR3 protein. A D gene is named only where the DNA matches it firmly. Clone sizes are given selectively: once, few, many, or a class where the clone is expanded.

clone_size: .
d_call: .
j_call: TRBJ1-4
v_call: TRBV18
cdr3_nt: TGTGCCAGCTCACCCTGGGCAACTAATGAAAAACTGTTTTTT
cdr3_aa: CASSPWATNEKLFF

clone_size: .
d_call: TRBD1
j_call: TRBJ2-3
v_call: TRBV5-6
cdr3_nt: TGTGCCAGCAGCTTACCGACAGGGCCGAGCACAGATACGCAGTATTTT
cdr3_aa: CASSLPTGPSTDTQYF

clone_size: once
d_call: .
j_call: TRBJ2-1
v_call: TRBV7-2
cdr3_nt: TGTGCCAGCAGCTTAGGAGGGGGGAGGAGCGGCCTCTCCTACAATGAGCAGTTCTTC
cdr3_aa: CASSLGGGRSGLSYNEQFF

clone_size: once
d_call: .
j_call: TRBJ1-2
v_call: TRBV14
cdr3_nt: TGTGCCAGCAGCCAGGGGGGGGACTATGGCTACACCTTC
cdr3_aa: CASSQGGDYGYTF

clone_size: once
d_call: .
j_call: TRBJ2-5
v_call: TRBV7-6
cdr3_nt: TGTGCCAGCAGCTTAAGGGCCCAAACAGGGACCCAGTACTTC
cdr3_aa: CASSLRAQTGTQYF

clone_size: .
d_call: .
j_call: TRBJ2-7
v_call: TRBV29-1
cdr3_nt: TGCAGCGTTGGGGGGATTTACGAGCAGTACTTC
cdr3_aa: CSVGGIYEQYF

clone_size: .
d_call: .
j_call: TRBJ2-7
v_call: TRBV5-1
cdr3_nt: TGCGCCAGCAGCTTGGGACTAGTCGACTACGAGCAGTACTTC
cdr3_aa: CASSLGLVDYEQYF

clone_size: .
d_call: TRBD1
j_call: TRBJ2-5
v_call: TRBV6-5
cdr3_nt: TGTGCCACCGGGACAGGGAATAGAGAGACCCAGTACTTC
cdr3_aa: CATGTGNRETQYF

clone_size: .
d_call: .
j_call: TRBJ2-7
v_call: TRBV28
cdr3_nt: TGTGCCAGCAGTTTACCGGGACGGTCCTACGAGCAGTACTTC
cdr3_aa: CASSLPGRSYEQYF

clone_size: .
d_call: TRBD1
j_call: TRBJ1-1
v_call: TRBV27
cdr3_nt: TGTGCCAGCAGTTTAAGAGGGACAGGGGGGAACACTGAAGCTTTCTTT
cdr3_aa: CASSLRGTGGNTEAFF

clone_size: .
d_call: .
j_call: TRBJ2-3
v_call: TRBV7-9
cdr3_nt: TGTGCCAGCAGCCTTCGGGCAGATACGCAGTATTTT
cdr3_aa: CASSLRADTQYF

clone_size: .
d_call: .
j_call: TRBJ2-1
v_call: TRBV7-9
cdr3_nt: TGTGCCGGCGGACAGCCAGGCTACAATGAGCAGTTCTTC
cdr3_aa: CAGGQPGYNEQFF

clone_size: once
d_call: .
j_call: TRBJ1-4
v_call: TRBV5-4
cdr3_nt: TGTGCCAGCAGCCGTAGCCAGAATGAAAAACTGTTTTTT
cdr3_aa: CASSRSQNEKLFF

clone_size: .
d_call: .
j_call: TRBJ2-7
v_call: TRBV11-2
cdr3_nt: TGTGCCAGCAGTAAGGTCGGCGGCTACGAGCAGTACTTC
cdr3_aa: CASSKVGGYEQYF

clone_size: .
d_call: .
j_call: TRBJ2-1
v_call: TRBV5-4
cdr3_nt: TGTGCCAGCAGCCTCCCCAGCGGCGCCTACAATGAGCAGTTCTTC
cdr3_aa: CASSLPSGAYNEQFF

clone_size: .
d_call: TRBD2
j_call: TRBJ2-1
v_call: TRBV25-1
cdr3_nt: TGTGCCAGCAGTGAAGGAGAACTAGCGGGAGGGTACAATGAGCAGTTCTTC
cdr3_aa: CASSEGELAGGYNEQFF

clone_size: .
d_call: .
j_call: TRBJ2-7
v_call: TRBV18
cdr3_nt: TGTGCCAGCTCACCCGGTGCCGAGCAGTACTTC
cdr3_aa: CASSPGAEQYF

clone_size: .
d_call: .
j_call: TRBJ1-1
v_call: TRBV7-3
cdr3_nt: TGTGCCAGCAGCTCCTCAAGGAACACTGAAGCTTTCTTT
cdr3_aa: CASSSSRNTEAFF

clone_size: .
d_call: .
j_call: TRBJ2-7
v_call: TRBV19
cdr3_nt: TGTGCCAGTAGCAACGAGATGAGCTCCTACGAGCAGTACTTC
cdr3_aa: CASSNEMSSYEQYF

clone_size: .
d_call: TRBD2
j_call: TRBJ2-1
v_call: TRBV7-3
cdr3_nt: TGTGCCAGCAGCGCGGGACTAGCGGAAACCAATGAGCAGTTCTTC
cdr3_aa: CASSAGLAETNEQFF

clone_size: .
d_call: .
j_call: TRBJ1-2
v_call: TRBV7-9
cdr3_nt: TGTGCCAGCAGCTTAGACGGACGCTATGGCTACACCTTC
cdr3_aa: CASSLDGRYGYTF

clone_size: .
d_call: .
j_call: TRBJ2-7
v_call: TRBV14
cdr3_nt: TGTGCCAGCAGCCAGGGAGTTGGCTCCTACGAGCAGTACTTC
cdr3_aa: CASSQGVGSYEQYF

clone_size: .
d_call: .
j_call: TRBJ2-1
v_call: TRBV19
cdr3_nt: TGTGCCAGTACCCCCCGGGCTGACAATGAGCAGTTCTTC
cdr3_aa: CASTPRADNEQFF

clone_size: .
d_call: .
j_call: TRBJ1-5
v_call: TRBV7-8
cdr3_nt: TGTGCCAGCAGCTCGGGGCGGATTGTCGAGAACCAGCATTTT
cdr3_aa: CASSSGRIVENQHF

clone_size: .
d_call: TRBD1
j_call: TRBJ1-4
v_call: TRBV7-2
cdr3_nt: TGTGCCAGCAGCTTTCCAGGGGGTAAACTGTTTTTT
cdr3_aa: CASSFPGGKLFF

clone_size: .
d_call: TRBD2
j_call: TRBJ2-7
v_call: TRBV18
cdr3_nt: TGTGCCAGCTCACCGACTAGCGGTAGCTACGAGCAGTACTTC
cdr3_aa: CASSPTSGSYEQYF

clone_size: .
d_call: TRBD2
j_call: TRBJ2-7
v_call: TRBV28
cdr3_nt: TGTGCCAGCAGTTTGGCCGGGGGGGGTACGATGAACGAGCAGTACTTC
cdr3_aa: CASSLAGGGTMNEQYF

clone_size: .
d_call: .
j_call: TRBJ1-1
v_call: TRBV6-6
cdr3_nt: TGTGCCAGCAGCCCCGGAGGTGTAGCTTTCTTT
cdr3_aa: CASSPGGVAFF

clone_size: .
d_call: .
j_call: TRBJ2-7
v_call: TRBV6-5
cdr3_nt: TGTGCCAGCAGTAACACGGGGAAGCAGTACTTC
cdr3_aa: CASSNTGKQYF

clone_size: .
d_call: .
j_call: TRBJ1-4
v_call: TRBV18
cdr3_nt: TGTGCCAGCTCACGGTCAGGACCCCGTAATGAAAAACTGTTTTTT
cdr3_aa: CASSRSGPRNEKLFF

clone_size: .
d_call: .
j_call: TRBJ2-6
v_call: TRBV11-1
cdr3_nt: TGTGCCAGCAGCCCGAGCTCTGGGGCCAACGTCCTGACTTTC
cdr3_aa: CASSPSSGANVLTF

clone_size: .
d_call: TRBD1
j_call: TRBJ1-2
v_call: TRBV27
cdr3_nt: TGTGCCAGCGGACTGAACCAGGGGGTTAATGGCTACACCTTC
cdr3_aa: CASGLNQGVNGYTF

clone_size: .
d_call: TRBD2
j_call: TRBJ2-7
v_call: TRBV6-1
cdr3_nt: TGTGCCATAACCCCGGGGGGTTCCTACGAGCAGTACTTC
cdr3_aa: CAITPGGSYEQYF

clone_size: .
d_call: TRBD1
j_call: TRBJ1-1
v_call: TRBV19
cdr3_nt: TGTGCCAGTAGTATGCAGGGGGCGCGCACTGAAGCTTTCTTT
cdr3_aa: CASSMQGARTEAFF

clone_size: .
d_call: .
j_call: TRBJ1-3
v_call: TRBV6-1
cdr3_nt: TGTGCCAGCAGTGAATTAGGCAGCTCTGGAAACACCATATATTTT
cdr3_aa: CASSELGSSGNTIYF

clone_size: .
d_call: .
j_call: TRBJ2-3
v_call: TRBV15
cdr3_nt: TGTGCCACCAGCCCCCTGGGGTTTTTAGATACGCAGTATTTT
cdr3_aa: CATSPLGFLDTQYF

clone_size: .
d_call: .
j_call: TRBJ1-1
v_call: TRBV5-5
cdr3_nt: TGTGCCAGCAGCTTGGCGGCAGGGAGGTACACTGAAGCTTTCTTT
cdr3_aa: CASSLAAGRYTEAFF

clone_size: once
d_call: TRBD1
j_call: TRBJ1-4
v_call: TRBV15
cdr3_nt: TGTGCCACCAGCAGAGATCTAACAGGGGGCTATGAAAAACTGTTTTTT
cdr3_aa: CATSRDLTGGYEKLFF

clone_size: .
d_call: .
j_call: TRBJ2-7
v_call: TRBV18
cdr3_nt: TGTGCCAGCTCACCACAGGGCAGCTACGAGCAGTACTTC
cdr3_aa: CASSPQGSYEQYF

clone_size: .
d_call: .
j_call: TRBJ2-5
v_call: TRBV28
cdr3_nt: TGTGCCAGCACACAAGGCGGGAAAGAGACCCAGTACTTC
cdr3_aa: CASTQGGKETQYF

clone_size: .
d_call: .
j_call: TRBJ2-1
v_call: TRBV5-1
cdr3_nt: TGCGCCAGCAGCTTGTTAGCGGACTCCTACAATGAGCAGTTCTTC
cdr3_aa: CASSLLADSYNEQFF

clone_size: .
d_call: TRBD2
j_call: TRBJ2-2
v_call: TRBV5-1
cdr3_nt: TGCGCCAGCAGCTTGTGGCGGGGGGGCGACACCGGGGAGCTGTTTTTT
cdr3_aa: CASSLWRGGDTGELFF